The 23 T cell receptor beta chains given below trace back to one sample, sequenced in a study of shared clonotypes between healthy human individuals. TCRdb's table, derived via immunoSEQ multiplex PCR, lists solely in-frame clones and lacks some. The sample lists 2 million to 2.5 million clones, more than 85% occurring once. CD45RO-negative, CCR7-selected cells formed the naive CD8 fraction, which excluded terminally differentiated effector memory CD45RA+ cells. Sequenced input: naive CD8+ T cells from PBMCs. The origin of the receptors is a man in his late teens or twenties in good health. Some clones in this sample may be carry-over from other donors' samples.

This chain uses TRBV11-2 with TRBJ1-1; TRBD1 agrees at 7 bases. Germline CDR1 reads SGHAT; CDR2 reads FQNNGV. Trimming cost V 5 bases and J 3 bases; bases outside gene matches: 6. The CDR3 loop spans 14 amino acids. CDR3 coding DNA: TGTGCCAGCAGCACCAGGGGGTCATACACTGAAGCTTTCTTT. This sequence encodes CASSTRGSYTEAFF.

V usage is TRBV27 and J usage is TRBJ2-3; either TRBD1 or TRBD2 may fit D (5 bases each). The germline V gene encodes CDR1 MNHEY and CDR2 SMNVEV (reference sequence). CDR3 length equals 16 residues. Trimming removed 5 bases at V and 2 bases at J, with 17 bases between. The CDR3 protein is CASSPGTVTSTDTQYF. For the CDR3, the DNA is TGTGCCAGCAGTCCAGGGACCGTAACTTCCACAGATACGCAGTATTTT.

The J gene is TRBJ2-4, the V gene TRBV7-8; D may be TRBD1 (7 bases). Trimming removed 5 bases at V and 0 bases at J, with 17 bases between. The CDR3 has 17 amino acids. Per germline, CDR1 SGHVS and CDR2 FQNEAQ. DNA for the CDR3: TGTGCCAGCAGCCAGGGGGGTAGATCCCTAGCCAAAAACATTCAGTACTTC. Amino acid sequence: CASSQGGRSLAKNIQYF. The variable domain in full, completed from reference TRBV7-8 and TRBJ2-4, reads GAGVSQSPRYKVAKRGQDVALRCDPISGHVSLFWYQQALGQGPEFLTYFQNEAQLDKSGLPSDRFFAERPEGSVSTLKIQRTQQEDSAVYLCASSQGGRSLAKNIQYFGAGTRLSVL.

V gene TRBV15 combines with J gene TRBJ2-5; 8 bases fit TRBD1. Trimming took 5 bases from V and 8 from J; bases not matched to a gene: 7. The length of the CDR3 is 13 residues. Germline CDR1 and CDR2: LNHNV and YYDKDF (reference sequence). CDR3 sequence (DNA): TGTGCCACCAGCCCCCGGGACAGGCGAACCCAGTACTTC. Its protein product is CATSPRDRRTQYF.

The V and J genes are TRBV7-6 and TRBJ2-5; 9 nucleotides agree with TRBD2. Losses at the gene ends were 5 bases for V and 0 bases for J; bases not matched to a gene: 7. The CDR3 sequence is 16 residues long. Germline V gene sequence: CDR1 SGHVS, CDR2 FNYEAQ. The CDR3 DNA reads as TGTGCCAGCAGCCAGATAGCGGGAGTGGACCAAGAGACCCAGTACTTC. Translated: CASSQIAGVDQETQYF. Using reference TRBV7-6 and TRBJ2-5 for the parts outside the CDR3, the full variable domain is GAGVSQSPRYKVTKRGQDVALRCDPISGHVSLYWYRQALGQGPEFLTYFNYEAQQDKSGLPNDRFSAERPEGSISTLTIQRTEQRDSAMYRCASSQIAGVDQETQYFGPGTRLLVL.

The rearrangement links TRBV28 to TRBJ2-7; the D is unclear. Germline V gene sequence: CDR1 MDHEN, CDR2 SYDVKM. V was pared by 6 bases and J by 0 bases, with 12 bases between. This CDR3 contains 14 residues. The CDR3 protein is CASRQVLTSYEQYF. The CDR3 DNA reads as TGTGCCAGCAGGCAGGTTCTAACCTCCTACGAGCAGTACTTC. Variable domain in full (rest from reference TRBV28 and TRBJ2-7): DVKVTQSSRYLVKRTGEKVFLECVQDMDHENMFWYRQDPGLGLRLIYFSYDVKMKEKGDIPEGYSVSREKKERFSLILESASTNQTSMYLCASRQVLTSYEQYFGPGTRLTVT.

The chain links TRBV5-1 to TRBJ1-1, with a possible D match to TRBD1 (6 bases). The CDR3 is 15 residues long. Germline-derived CDR1 and CDR2 are SGHRS and YFSETQ. The germline V and J ends were trimmed by 4 bases and 3 bases, with 16 bases remaining between them. CDR3 bases: TGCGCCAGCAGCCCCAGCTACAGGGATGACACTGAAGCTTTCTTT. The encoded protein is CASSPSYRDDTEAFF.

This clone came up once. V usage is TRBV28 and J usage is TRBJ2-7; TRBD1 or TRBD2 may be the D gene (5 bases each). CDR3 length equals 14 residues. The germline V and J ends were trimmed by 5 bases and 4 bases, with 15 bases remaining between them. CDR1 MDHEN and CDR2 SYDVKM come from the germline V gene. CDR3 sequence reads: CASSTRDGIYEQYF. CDR3 nucleotides: TGTGCCAGCAGTACTCGGGACGGAATTTACGAGCAGTACTTC.

This chain uses TRBV10-3 with TRBJ1-5; TRBD1 aligns across 9 bases. J gave up 4 bases and V 3 bases, and 10 bases lay outside the gene matches. The CDR3 is 17 amino acids. Germline lookup yields CDR1 ENHRY and CDR2 SYGVKD. CDR3 nucleotides: TGTGCCATCAGTGACCCCGGACAGGGGTCTGTGAATCAGCCCCAGCATTTT. Its protein is CAISDPGQGSVNQPQHF.

This clone was detected a few times. This sample includes further DNA sequences coding for the same CDR3. The chain uses TRBV7-9 and TRBJ1-2; D is unclear. Germline V lookup: CDR1 SEHNR, CDR2 FQNEAQ (reference sequence). The CDR3 is 12 amino acids. Deletions cut 3 bases from V and 5 bases from J, with 7 bases between. The CDR3 sequence is CASSFSDYGYTF. CDR3 coding DNA: TGTGCCAGCAGCTTTTCGGATTATGGCTACACCTTC. The entire variable domain, with the rest obtained from reference TRBV7-9 and TRBJ1-2, is as follows: DTGVSQNPRHKITKRGQNVTFRCDPISEHNRLYWYRQTLGQGPEFLTYFQNEAQLEKSRLLSDRFSAERPKGSFSTLEIQRTEQGDSAMYLCASSFSDYGYTFGSGTRLTVV.

The chain combines TRBV5-6 with TRBJ2-7, with D possibly being TRBD1 (6 bases). The germline V gene encodes CDR1 SGHDT and CDR2 YYEEEE. The CDR3 is 14 residues long. Deletions cut 4 bases from V and 5 bases from J, with 16 bases between. The DNA of the CDR3 is TGTGCCAGCAGCCTAGACAGGAATACCCACGAGCAGTACTTC. Residues: CASSLDRNTHEQYF. Variable domain in full (rest from reference TRBV5-6 and TRBJ2-7): DAGVTQSPTHLIKTRGQQVTLRCSPKSGHDTVSWYQQALGQGPQFIFQYYEEEERQRGNFPDRFSGHQFPNYSSELNVNALLLGDSALYLCASSLDRNTHEQYFGPGTRLTVT.

CDR3 in DNA: TGTGCCAGCAGCACAAGAGGGGCAGGGACAGAACTGTTTTTT. This gives the protein CASSTRGAGTELFF. This chain connects TRBV5-8 to TRBJ1-4; TRBD1 aligns across 7 bases. V was clipped by 4 bases and J by 12 bases; unmatched bases: 12. Germline V gene data show CDR1 as SGHTS and CDR2 as YDEGEE. CDR3 length equals 14 residues.

The rearrangement uses TRBV5-6 and TRBJ2-1; 16 nucleotides align to TRBD2. The CDR3 covers 19 residues. Losses at the gene ends were 0 bases for V and 0 bases for J; bases not matched to a gene: 3. Germline-derived CDR1 and CDR2 are SGHDT and YYEEEE. CDR3 in amino acids: CASSLAGLAGGYSYNEQFF. The CDR3 DNA reads TGTGCCAGCAGCTTGGCGGGACTAGCGGGAGGGTACTCCTACAATGAGCAGTTCTTC.

The chain employs TRBV14 and TRBJ1-1, with D tentatively TRBD1 (5 bases). Deletions cut 6 bases from V and 2 bases from J, with 10 bases between. Germline assignment: CDR1 SGHDN and CDR2 FVKESK. This CDR3 has 13 residues. This CDR3 reads CASRSRDNTEAFF. In nucleotides, the CDR3 is TGTGCCAGCAGATCCCGGGACAACACTGAAGCTTTCTTT.

This clone occurred once. In the same sample, other DNA sequences code for this CDR3. V usage is TRBV27 and J usage is TRBJ1-2; D gene unclear. Deletions cut 2 bases from V and 4 bases from J, with 8 bases between. CDR1 is MNHEY and CDR2 is SMNVEV in the germline V gene (reference sequence). This CDR3 comprises 13 residues. CDR3 protein: CASSLGGSYGYTF. CDR3 nucleotide sequence: TGTGCCAGCAGTTTAGGTGGCAGCTATGGCTACACCTTC.

This chain uses TRBV14 with TRBJ2-7, with 9 bases aligning to TRBD2. Germline V lookup: CDR1 SGHDN, CDR2 FVKESK. CDR3 length: 16 residues. J gave up 7 bases and V 0 bases, and 10 bases lay outside the gene matches. Here the CDR3 reads CASSQDGTSLGFEQYF. CDR3 in DNA: TGTGCCAGCAGCCAAGACGGGACTAGCCTTGGCTTTGAGCAGTACTTC.

The chain joins TRBV5-5 to TRBJ2-7; no clear D. CDR1 is SGHKS and CDR2 is YYEKEE in the germline V gene (reference sequence). This CDR3 has 12 residues. V was cut by 1 base and J by 4 bases, with 6 bases left in between. The CDR3 here is CASSLNGYEQYF. CDR3 bases: TGTGCCAGCAGCTTGAATGGGTACGAGCAGTACTTC.

This clone appeared once. The rearrangement uses TRBV4-1 and TRBJ1-2; D is possibly TRBD1 (5 bases). CDR1 and CDR2 (germline): MGHRA, YSYEKL. V dropped 2 bases and J dropped 2 bases, with 15 bases sitting between them. The CDR3 is 16 amino acids. CDR3 in DNA: TGCGCCAGCAGCCAAAGAGGGGTGGATTTCAACTATGGCTACACCTTC. It specifies CASSQRGVDFNYGYTF.

V is TRBV19 and J is TRBJ2-1; no reliable D call. The V end was cut by 1 base, the J end by 9 bases, with 13 bases between. This CDR3 has 14 residues. The germline CDR1 and CDR2 sequences are LNHDA and SQIVND (reference sequence). The CDR3 is CASSIATRMGEQFF. The CDR3 bases are TGTGCCAGTAGTATAGCCACTCGGATGGGTGAGCAGTTCTTC. The full variable domain, completed using reference TRBV19 and TRBJ2-1, is DGGITQSPKYLFRKEGQNVTLSCEQNLNHDAMYWYRQDPGQGLRLIYYSQIVNDFQKGDIAEGYSVSREKKESFPLTVTSAQKNPTAFYLCASSIATRMGEQFFGPGTRLTVL.

The chain uses TRBV15 and TRBJ1-2, with D hard to call. CDR1 is LNHNV and CDR2 is YYDKDF in the germline V gene (reference sequence). This CDR3 region has 14 residues. Deletions cut 4 bases from V and 8 bases from J, with 17 bases between. DNA of the CDR3: TGTGCCACCAGCAAAGCACGGGCGGCGAAAGGCTACACCTTC. This encodes CATSKARAAKGYTF.

The chain recombines TRBV29-1 with TRBJ2-1; D unclear. The CDR3 is made up of 12 amino acids. Germline V lookup: CDR1 SQVTM, CDR2 ANQGSEA. V was shortened by 4 bases and J by 5 bases, with 9 bases between the two germline ends. In DNA, the CDR3 is TGCAGCGTTGCCCTAGTCGACAATGAGCAGTTCTTC. It yields the protein CSVALVDNEQFF.

Notes on this clone: The same CDR3 is also encoded by other DNA sequences in this sample. The rearrangement joins TRBV28 to TRBJ2-7; 7 bases fit TRBD1. The V gene's germline CDR1 is MDHEN and CDR2 SYDVKM. The V segment lost 6 bases and the J segment 4 bases; nucleotides outside the gene matches: 3. This CDR3 is built from 12 residues. The CDR3 coding sequence is TGTGCCAGCAGCTCGACAGGGTACGAGCAGTACTTC. As protein: CASSSTGYEQYF. Filled out from reference TRBV28 and TRBJ2-7, the complete variable domain reads DVKVTQSSRYLVKRTGEKVFLECVQDMDHENMFWYRQDPGLGLRLIYFSYDVKMKEKGDIPEGYSVSREKKERFSLILESASTNQTSMYLCASSSTGYEQYFGPGTRLTVT.

The CDR3 here is CASSLSGIPDGYTF. Here the CDR3 DNA reads TGTGCCAGCAGTTTATCAGGGATTCCAGATGGCTACACCTTC. V gene TRBV28 combines with J gene TRBJ1-2; D is perhaps TRBD1 (5 bases). Germline assignment: CDR1 MDHEN and CDR2 SYDVKM. This CDR3 comprises 14 residues. The V gene lost 1 base and the J gene lost 6 bases, with 12 bases spanning the gap.